The 24 T cell receptor beta chains in this list originate from one sample, sequenced in a study of control samples from healthy donors and cancer patients (dated by TCRdb to 2019 to 2021). Library generation was performed with the immunoSEQ multiplex PCR assay. In TCRdb, the immuneACCESS table is reduced to in-frame sequences with V and J assigned. These tables do not hold every clone; where another copy was compared, an unresolved V gene accounts for under half, and the others remain unexplained. Across this sample there are approximately 80,000 clones, with 91% seen only once. The top ten clonotypes cover more than 15% of the sample. Sequencing was performed on blood. All receptors derive from a man aged 25 to 40 in good health.

The rearrangement links TRBV7-2 to TRBJ1-3; 8 bases line up with TRBD1. There are 16 residues in the CDR3. Germline V gives CDR1 SGHTA, CDR2 FQGNSA. Unmatched junction bases numbered 6, after V lost 4 bases and J lost 1 base. This chain's CDR3 is CASSSRQGMSGNTIYF. The CDR3 DNA reads as TGTGCCAGCAGCTCCCGACAGGGGATGTCTGGAAACACCATATATTTT. Complete variable domain (other parts from reference TRBV7-2 and TRBJ1-3): GAGVSQSPSNKVTEKGKDVELRCDPISGHTALYWYRQSLGQGLEFLIYFQGNSAPDKSGLPSDRFSAERTGGSVSTLTIQRTQQEDSAVYLCASSSRQGMSGNTIYFGEGSWLTVV.

The chain recombines TRBV7-9 with TRBJ2-1, with 13 positions matching TRBD2. Per germline, CDR1 SEHNR and CDR2 FQNEAQ (reference sequence). CDR3 length: 15 residues. With V trimmed by 4 bases and J by 5 bases, 2 bases remained unmatched. CDR3 loop: CASSSTSGGNNEQFF. The CDR3, as DNA: TGTGCCAGCAGCTCGACTAGCGGGGGGAACAATGAGCAGTTCTTC.

The chain joins TRBV2 to TRBJ2-6; unclear D gene. This CDR3 contains 14 residues. Germline V lookup: CDR1 SNHLY, CDR2 FYNNEI. V lost 3 bases and J 1 base, leaving 4 bases between the germline ends. CDR3 region: CASSDQSGANVLTF. CDR3 in DNA: TGTGCCAGCAGTGACCAATCTGGGGCCAACGTCCTGACTTTC.

The V and J genes are TRBV19 and TRBJ1-1; 7 bases map to TRBD1. This CDR3 comprises 17 residues. With 0 bases clipped from V and 0 bases from J, the junction kept 7 bases outside the gene matches. CDR1 and CDR2 (germline): LNHDA, SQIVND (reference sequence). The DNA for the CDR3 is TGTGCCAGTAGTATAGATCGGCGGGACAGCCTGAACACTGAAGCTTTCTTT. This sequence encodes CASSIDRRDSLNTEAFF.

The sample holds many counts of this clone. This chain uses TRBV19 with TRBJ2-1, with 8 nucleotides matching TRBD2. CDR3 length: 15 residues. After removal of 10 bases from V and 3 bases from J, the junction contained 11 bases not matched to a gene. Germline assignment: CDR1 LNHDA and CDR2 SQIVND (reference sequence). CDR3 bases: TGTGCCACCGGGGGGGGTATAGGGTACTACAATGAGCAGTTCTTC. This codes for CATGGGIGYYNEQFF.

The chain uses TRBV3-1 (or the pseudogene TRBV3-2) and TRBJ1-1; perhaps TRBD1 as D (5 bases). This CDR3 is built from 15 residues. Germline assignment: CDR1 LGHDT and CDR2 YNNKEL (reference sequence). V was cut by 0 bases and J by 3 bases, with 11 bases left in between. The CDR3, as DNA: TGTGCCAGCAGCCAAGATGGGGGGGTGTACACTGAAGCTTTCTTT. It specifies CASSQDGGVYTEAFF.

Points on this clone: The junction departs from the called germline gene at one end, perhaps through a read error. J is TRBJ1-4 and V is TRBV15; D unclear. The germline CDR1 and CDR2 sequences are LNHNV and YYDKDF (reference sequence). This CDR3 has 13 residues. The CDR3 here is CATSSPEAHQLYF. CDR3 nucleotide sequence: TGTGCCACCAGCAGTCCTGAGGCCCACCAACTCTATTTT.

The J gene is TRBJ2-7, the V gene TRBV7-2; D possibly corresponds to TRBD2 (6 bases). In germline, CDR1 is SGHTA, CDR2 FQGNSA. The CDR3 covers 14 residues. The germline V and J ends were trimmed by 1 base and 2 bases, with 9 bases remaining between them. The CDR3 protein is CASSLDPGAYEQYF. The CDR3 bases are TGTGCCAGCAGCTTAGATCCGGGGGCCTACGAGCAGTACTTC.

The chain uses TRBV27 and TRBJ1-1; 7 positions match TRBD1. The CDR3 has 15 amino acids. Losses at the gene ends were 3 bases for V and 4 bases for J; bases not matched to a gene: 8. Germline CDR1 reads MNHEY; CDR2 reads SMNVEV (reference sequence). CDR3 coding DNA: TGTGCCAGCAGTTTCACCCGGACAGGCCCCACTGAAGCTTTCTTT. Translation gives CASSFTRTGPTEAFF.

This chain joins TRBV6-6 and TRBJ2-2; 9 bases agree with TRBD1. CDR1 is MNHNY, CDR2 SVGAGI, per germline (reference sequence). After removal of 8 bases from V and 6 bases from J, the junction contained 1 base not matched to a gene. The CDR3 consists of 12 residues. The CDR3 loop reads CASHRGPGELFF. In DNA form, the CDR3 reads TGTGCCAGCCACAGGGGGCCCGGGGAGCTGTTTTTT.

The chain joins TRBV7-2 to TRBJ2-3, with D perhaps matching TRBD2 (5 bases). V was cut by 1 base and J by 6 bases, with 14 bases left in between. Looked up from germline, CDR1 is SGHTA and CDR2 is FQGNSA. The CDR3 is 15 amino acids. The CDR3 DNA reads as TGTGCCAGCAGCTTAGAGCTTAGCGTATGGGATACGCAGTATTTT. Amino acids: CASSLELSVWDTQYF.

This clone was detected only once. The chain links TRBV7-3 to TRBJ2-3; 10 bases are shared with TRBD2. CDR3 size: 17 residues. Germline V gene lookup returns CDR1 SGHTA and CDR2 FQGTGA. With 5 bases clipped from V and 3 bases from J, the junction kept 11 bases outside the gene matches. The CDR3 sequence is CASSLGPSGGATDTQYF. The CDR3 bases are TGTGCCAGCAGCCTAGGGCCGAGCGGGGGGGCGACAGATACGCAGTATTTT.

This clone was observed a few times. The chain employs TRBV24-1 and TRBJ1-2; the match to TRBD1 covers 10 bases. Germline V gives CDR1 KGHDR, CDR2 SFDVKD. The CDR3 has 16 residues. The ends lost 3 bases at V and 2 bases at J; junction bases unmatched: 5. The CDR3 protein is CATSDHRTGGNYGYTF. CDR3 DNA sequence: TGTGCCACCAGTGATCACAGGACAGGGGGAAACTATGGCTACACCTTC.

The chain uses TRBV10-3 and TRBJ2-3; D might be TRBD2 (5 bases). The CDR3 length is 13 residues. V was clipped by 7 bases and J by 4 bases, with 12 bases between them. From germline, CDR1 is ENHRY and CDR2 SYGVKD. For the CDR3, the DNA is TGTGCCATCAAGAGCGGATCAGCAGATACGCAGTATTTT. Translated, it gives CAIKSGSADTQYF.

This chain uses TRBV28 with TRBJ1-2; D gene ambiguous. The germline V gene has CDR1 MDHEN and CDR2 SYDVKM. The germline V and J ends were trimmed by 7 bases and 2 bases, with 20 bases remaining between them. The CDR3 is 16 amino acids. CDR3 sequence reads: CASTLSGKGLNYGYTF. CDR3 sequence (DNA): TGTGCCAGCACCCTTAGCGGGAAGGGATTGAACTATGGCTACACCTTC.

The gene calls are TRBV13 and TRBJ2-3; 13 bases are shared with TRBD2. The CDR3 is 16 amino acids. Trimming at V came to 4 bases and at J to 4 bases, leaving 5 bases not matched to a gene. Germline-derived CDR1 and CDR2 are PRHDT and FYEKMQ (reference sequence). The CDR3 DNA is TGTGCCAGCAGCTATGGGACTAGCGGGATCTCAGATACGCAGTATTTT. This sequence encodes CASSYGTSGISDTQYF.

The V and J genes are TRBV9 and TRBJ2-3, with 11 bases fitting TRBD2. The CDR3 contains 17 residues. CDR1 is SGDLS and CDR2 is YYNGEE in the germline V gene. The ends lost 0 bases at V and 2 bases at J; junction bases unmatched: 5. CDR3 region: CASSVGASGGSTDTQYF. The CDR3 bases are TGTGCCAGCAGCGTAGGGGCTAGCGGGGGGTCCACAGATACGCAGTATTTT.

V and J are TRBV4-3 and TRBJ1-6, with D possibly matching TRBD1 (5 bases). The CDR3 length is 16 residues. V dropped 0 bases and J dropped 9 bases, with 15 bases sitting between them. Germline V CDR1 and CDR2: LGHNA, YSLEER. The CDR3 DNA reads TGCGCCAGCAGCCAAGAATTGCAGGGAGTGGGTTCACCCCTCCACTTT. Protein: CASSQELQGVGSPLHF.

The V gene is TRBV19, the J gene TRBJ1-2, with TRBD1 identical over 7 bases. CDR1 LNHDA and CDR2 SQIVND come from the germline V gene (reference sequence). V gave up 3 bases and J gave up 8 bases; unmatched junction bases: 6. The CDR3 covers 13 residues. DNA of the CDR3: TGTGCCAGTAGTATTGGCAGGGGGTACGGCTACACCTTC. Protein: CASSIGRGYGYTF.

The chain carries TRBV18 and TRBJ2-6; D is ambiguous. The ends were cut back, 2 bases at V and 0 bases at J, with 5 bases in the middle. The CDR3 totals 15 residues. CDR1 and CDR2 from the germline V gene are KGHSH and LQKENI. In DNA form, the CDR3 reads TGTGCCAGCTCACCAACCCTCTCTGGGGCCAACGTCCTGACTTTC. Protein product: CASSPTLSGANVLTF. The variable domain in full, with the rest retrieved from reference TRBV18 and TRBJ2-6, is NAGVMQNPRHLVRRRGQEARLRCSPMKGHSHVYWYRQLPEEGLKFMVYLQKENIIDESGMPKERFSAEFPKEGPSILRIQQVVRGDSAAYFCASSPTLSGANVLTFGAGSRLTVL.

The V gene is TRBV29-1, the J gene TRBJ1-2; TRBD1 might be the D (6 bases). Trimming removed 3 bases from V and 1 base from J, with 18 bases in between. The CDR3 runs 16 residues. CDR1 is SQVTM, CDR2 ANQGSEA, per germline. This CDR3 reads CSVEWTGQGFNYGYTF. CDR3 DNA: TGCAGCGTTGAGTGGACCGGGCAGGGGTTTAACTATGGCTACACCTTC.

This clone was counted a single time. This chain joins TRBV12-3 or TRBV12-4 and TRBJ1-2; no reliable D call. Trimming removed 3 bases from V and 0 bases from J, with 5 bases in between. The CDR3 runs 13 residues. The CDR3 DNA sequence: TGTGCCAGCAGTTTCACAGCTAACTATGGCTACACCTTC. This codes for CASSFTANYGYTF.

CDR3 protein: CASSWRGNQPQHF. For the CDR3, the DNA is TGTGCCAGCAGTTGGAGGGGCAATCAGCCCCAGCATTTT. The chain has TRBV12-3 or TRBV12-4 and TRBJ1-5, with no clear D. V gave up 4 bases and J gave up 2 bases, with 6 bases separating them. The CDR3 sequence is 13 residues long.

V is TRBV11-2 and J is TRBJ2-7; 9 bases agree with TRBD2. The CDR3 consists of 13 residues. With V trimmed by 5 bases and J by 3 bases, 2 bases remained unmatched. Germline assignment: CDR1 SGHAT and CDR2 FQNNGV. This CDR3 reads CASSLSGSYEQYF. The CDR3 region has the DNA TGTGCCAGCAGCCTTAGCGGGAGCTACGAGCAGTACTTC.